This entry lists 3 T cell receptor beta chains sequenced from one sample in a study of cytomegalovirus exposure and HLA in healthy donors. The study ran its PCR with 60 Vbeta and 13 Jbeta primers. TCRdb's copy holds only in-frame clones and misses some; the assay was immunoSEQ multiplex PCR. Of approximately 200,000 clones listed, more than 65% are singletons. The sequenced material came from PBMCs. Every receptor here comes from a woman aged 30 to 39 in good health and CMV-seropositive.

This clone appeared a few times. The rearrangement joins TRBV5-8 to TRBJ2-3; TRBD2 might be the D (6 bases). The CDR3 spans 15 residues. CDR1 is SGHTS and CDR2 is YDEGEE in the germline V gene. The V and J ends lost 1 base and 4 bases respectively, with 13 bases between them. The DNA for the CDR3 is TGTGCCAGCAGCTTGCTGGAGGGTAGGGCAGATACGCAGTATTTT. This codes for CASSLLEGRADTQYF.

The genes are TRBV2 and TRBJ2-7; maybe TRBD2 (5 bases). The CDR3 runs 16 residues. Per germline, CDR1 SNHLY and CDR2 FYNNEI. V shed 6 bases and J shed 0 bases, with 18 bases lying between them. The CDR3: CASSPLWTALSYEQYF. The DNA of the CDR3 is TGTGCCAGCAGCCCACTCTGGACTGCCCTCTCCTACGAGCAGTACTTC.

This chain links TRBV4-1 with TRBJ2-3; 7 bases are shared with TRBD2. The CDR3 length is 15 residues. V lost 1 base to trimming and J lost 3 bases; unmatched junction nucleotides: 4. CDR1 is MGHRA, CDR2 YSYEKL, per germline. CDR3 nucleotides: TGCGCCAGCAGCCAAGGGAGCGGGACTACAGATACGCAGTATTTT. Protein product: CASSQGSGTTDTQYF.